The 4 T cell receptor beta chains given below trace back to one sample, sequenced in a study of cytomegalovirus exposure and HLA in healthy donors. PCR employed 60 Vbeta and 13 Jbeta primers. Generated by immunoSEQ multiplex PCR, the TCRdb table keeps only in-frame clones and is missing some. This table holds about 65,000 clones, around four fifths found once. The sequenced sample was PBMCs. All receptors derive from a woman in her thirties in good health and CMV-seronegative.

This clone was seen more than once but under ten times. The V gene is TRBV6-5, the J gene TRBJ2-7, with 9 bases matching TRBD1. This CDR3 is 15 amino acids long. Germline loops: CDR1 MNHEY, CDR2 SVGAGI. V was clipped by 6 bases and J by 3 bases; unmatched bases: 9. CDR3 DNA sequence: TGTGCCAGCAGCGCTCCGGGACAGGGCGTCTACGAGCAGTACTTC. Encoded protein: CASSAPGQGVYEQYF.

The J gene is TRBJ2-7, the V gene TRBV29-1, with 8 bases aligning to TRBD2. V shed 4 bases, J shed 6 bases, and the junction held 5 bases outside the gene matches. CDR1 SQVTM and CDR2 ANQGSEA come from the germline V gene. The CDR3 consists of 12 residues. The CDR3 DNA sequence: TGCAGCGTTGCCCAGCGGGAGTCCGAGCAGTACTTC. Its protein product is CSVAQRESEQYF.

In its sample, this clone was seen once. The chain joins TRBV25-1 to TRBJ1-5, with a weak D call TRBD1 (5 bases). The CDR3 runs to 12 residues. The germline V gene encodes CDR1 MGHDK and CDR2 SYGVNS. The V and J ends lost 4 bases and 7 bases respectively, with 8 bases between them. CDR3 residues: CASSGAGQPQHF. As DNA, the CDR3 is TGTGCCAGCAGTGGGGCAGGGCAGCCCCAGCATTTT. The complete variable domain, with remaining parts taken from reference TRBV25-1 and TRBJ1-5, reads EADIYQTPRYLVIGTGKKITLECSQTMGHDKMYWYQQDPGMELHLIHYSYGVNSTEKGDLSSESTVSRIRTEHFPLTLESARPSHTSQYLCASSGAGQPQHFGDGTRLSIL.

The chain couples TRBV28 to TRBJ1-1, with D uncertain. V lost 7 bases, J lost 0 bases, and 9 bases lay in between. This CDR3 contains 13 residues. Germline lookup yields CDR1 MDHEN and CDR2 SYDVKM. In DNA form, the CDR3 reads TGTGCCAGCACCATCGGGGTGAACACTGAAGCTTTCTTT. Its translation: CASTIGVNTEAFF.